This paragraph reports one TCR beta chain. Its binding antigen is unknown. No clone much larger than this one lies a single base away; base qualities are absent. The sample is drawn from a study of technical replicates of blood from four donors (dated by TCRdb to about 2017). Libraries were made using the immunoSEQ multiplex PCR assay. TCRdb retrieved this table from immuneACCESS and kept in-frame rearrangements only. Not all clones are present; in checked studies, unresolved V genes account for under half, and no reason is known for the remainder. This sample gives under 85,000 clones in total; roughly 92% of them show up just once. 0.41% of the sample goes to the ten largest clones. The TCR comes from a human donor in good health. The sequenced material came from T cells isolated from PBMCs.

In nucleotides, the sequence is TGTGCCAGCAGCTTAGGGCAGGGGCAGTACTTC. This translates into CASSLGQGQYF. The sequence is built from TRBV7-2 and TRBJ2-7; TRBD1 is a possible D gene, resting on 5 matching bases. Trimming removed 1 base from V and 9 bases from J, leaving 7 bases between the germline ends. The germline V gene yields SGHTA for CDR1 and FQGNSA for CDR2. From its cysteine to its phenylalanine, the CDR3 spans 11 amino acids. CDR3 DNA is the only sequence kept; it has 33 bases, read in frame from the first base.